The clone carrying this TCR beta chain was found once. This CDR3 comprises 15 residues. Germline-derived CDR1 and CDR2 are LNHNV and YYDKDF (reference sequence). After removal of 0 bases from V and 5 bases from J, the junction contained 5 bases not matched to a gene. Using immunoSEQ multiplex PCR, the repertoire was profiled, and TCRdb retains in-frame clones only, with some absent. The sample carries about 470,000 clones, 75% to 85% recorded once. These data are taken from a study of shared clonotypes between healthy human individuals. Turning to the study itself: The donor pool was made up of two women and a few men aged 18 to 49.

This receptor was identified in a middle-aged woman in good health. Some clones in this sample may be carry-over from other donors' samples. The sequencing input was PBMCs. V usage is TRBV15 and J usage is TRBJ2-5; TRBD2 agrees at 8 bases. The CDR3 loop is CATSRDPGGRETQYF. The CDR3 DNA follows: TGTGCCACCAGCAGAGATCCGGGGGGGCGGGAGACCCAGTACTTC.